This T cell receptor (beta chain) was documented in a study of Ad26.COV2.S vaccination and SARS-CoV-2 variants. Overall study context: Donor was assigned to the Ad26.COV2.S arm of trial COV1001. Once, or twice with 56 days between doses, Ad26.COV2.S was given intramuscularly. Study outcomes and limitations: Reportedly, after vaccination the spike-specific CD8+ and CD4+ T cell responses displayed substantial breadth. Whether participants received vaccine or placebo, their non-spike TCR breadth was similar.

Points on this clone: Its target is unknown.

The repertoire was sequenced with immunoSEQ multiplex PCR; TCRdb's copy has only in-frame clones and lacks some. This sample yields a few hundred thousand clones, of which around nine tenths are seen a single time; 1.9% belongs to the top ten. The germline V and J ends were trimmed by 0 bases and 7 bases, with 11 bases remaining between them. Germline CDR1 MNHEY, CDR2 SMNVEV (reference sequence). The CDR3 totals 14 residues. Treatment specified: around 19 received Ad26.COV2.S at low or high dose, single or two shots; several received placebo; per-sample allocation not given. On day 63 after the first injection, vaccine and placebo recipients gave samples.

The chain uses TRBV27 and TRBJ2-3; D unresolved. This receptor was identified in a person aged 18-65 years who received the Ad26.COV2.S COVID-19 vaccine or a placebo. This sample comprised peripheral blood, obtained in a trial of Ad26.COV2.S vaccine versus placebo. This CDR3 is CASSLSNQLYTQYF. The CDR3, as DNA: TGTGCCAGCAGTTTATCGAACCAACTCTATACGCAGTATTTT.